These 25 T cell receptor beta chains share one sample of origin, sequenced in a study of response to subunit inactivated influenza vaccine. Via MiXCR, TCRdb re-called the RT-PCR reads, giving one row per CDR3 protein. The repertoire holds about half a million distinct CDR3 sequences, with 11% as singletons. The sequences come from PBMCs from blood, collected more than 35 days after vaccination. The receptors here all came from a middle-aged man who received an inactivated influenza vaccine.

The CDR3 DNA is TGCAGTGCTAGTACAAGCGGGGGGTCTCTTTCCTACGAGCAGTACTTC. Translated, it gives CSASTSGGSLSYEQYF. V gene TRBV20-1 combines with J gene TRBJ2-7, with TRBD2 identical over 9 bases. The J segment lost 1 base and the V segment lost 3 bases, leaving 10 bases of the junction unmatched. The CDR3 spans 16 residues. From germline, CDR1 is DFQATT and CDR2 SNEGSKA (reference sequence).

This clonotype was recorded many times. The V and J genes are TRBV4-1 and TRBJ2-1; no clear D gene. CDR1 is MGHRA and CDR2 is YSYEKL in the germline V gene. The V and J ends lost 1 base and 6 bases respectively, with 4 bases between them. The CDR3 has 12 amino acids. CDR3 sequence reads: CASSQVFNEQFF. Here the CDR3 DNA reads TGCGCCAGCAGCCAAGTGTTCAATGAGCAGTTCTTC.

The table lists this clonotype with a few counts. This chain joins TRBV11-2 and TRBJ1-5; D gene ambiguous. The CDR3 covers 11 residues. Trimming pared 4 bases from V and 5 bases from J, leaving 3 bases between. The germline V gene encodes CDR1 SGHAT and CDR2 FQNNGV. The CDR3 reads CASSSHQPQHF. The CDR3 coding sequence is TGTGCCAGCAGCTCCCATCAGCCCCAGCATTTT.

In its sample, this clonotype was seen many times. This chain links TRBV7-9 with TRBJ2-1, with 8 bases identical to TRBD1. The CDR3 sequence is 14 residues long. V was pared by 6 bases and J by 2 bases, with 3 bases of the junction left unmatched. Germline V gene data show CDR1 as SEHNR and CDR2 as FQNEAQ (reference sequence). CDR3 sequence reads: CASRHRGTYNEQFF. In DNA form, the CDR3 reads TGTGCCAGCAGACACAGGGGGACCTACAATGAGCAGTTCTTC.

This clonotype was counted at least ten times. DNA for the CDR3: TGTGCCAGCTCTGACAGGACCGATGGCTACACCTTC. Its translation is CASSDRTDGYTF. The J gene is TRBJ1-2, the V gene TRBV6-2 or TRBV6-3; D possibly corresponds to TRBD1 (6 bases). The CDR3 spans 12 residues. V lost 8 bases and J lost 6, with 13 bases in between. Per the germline V gene, CDR1 is MNHEY and CDR2 is SVGEGT.

This clonotype has only a few counts. The chain combines TRBV6-5 with TRBJ1-6; 9 bases are a match to TRBD1. Looked up from germline, CDR1 is MNHEY and CDR2 is SVGAGI. This CDR3 is built from 16 residues. V gave up 4 bases and J gave up 0 bases; unmatched junction bases: 1. In nucleotides, the CDR3 is TGTGCCAGCAGTTGGGACAGGGCCTCCTATAATTCACCCCTCCACTTT. It yields the protein CASSWDRASYNSPLHF.

This rearrangement joins TRBV6-2 or TRBV6-3 to TRBJ2-3, with D perhaps TRBD1 or TRBD2 (6 bases each). Trimming stripped 5 bases from V and 6 bases from J, with 21 bases between. The CDR3 runs to 16 residues. Germline loops: CDR1 MNHEY, CDR2 SVGEGT. The CDR3 coding sequence is TGTGCCAGCAGTCTCGGAGGGGGGTTCCCAAGGGATACGCAGTATTTT. Amino acid sequence: CASSLGGGFPRDTQYF.

The chain joins TRBV28 to TRBJ2-5; D not resolved. Germline CDR1 MDHEN, CDR2 SYDVKM. Trimming removed 4 bases at V and 5 bases at J, with 17 bases between. This CDR3 region has 15 residues. CDR3 loop: CASSSPDETGETQYF. DNA of the CDR3: TGTGCCAGCAGTTCACCGGACGAAACTGGGGAGACCCAGTACTTC.

V is TRBV29-1 and J is TRBJ1-2, with D perhaps matching TRBD1 (6 bases). Germline CDR1 SQVTM, CDR2 ANQGSEA. CDR3 length: 15 residues. Trimming left V 7 bases short and J 5 bases short, with 23 bases between. CDR3 in DNA: TGCAGCGCCGATTTTCAACACAGGGAGGATTATGGCTACACCTTC. The encoded protein is CSADFQHREDYGYTF.

The V call is TRBV29-1, the J call TRBJ1-2, with a tentative D call TRBD1 (5 bases). This CDR3 is built from 13 residues. V was cut by 6 bases and J by 4 bases, with 15 bases left in between. From germline, CDR1 is SQVTM and CDR2 ANQGSEA. The CDR3 nucleotides are TGCAGCGTCCTCGGGGGGGATAGCTATGGCTACACCTTC. Protein sequence: CSVLGGDSYGYTF.

This clonotype occurred a few times. The chain joins TRBV28 to TRBJ1-5; D not certain. This CDR3 region has 14 residues. V lost 4 bases to trimming and J lost 0 bases, with 7 bases between them. Per germline, CDR1 MDHEN and CDR2 SYDVKM. The chain's CDR3 is CASSWENSNQPQHF. The DNA of the CDR3 is TGTGCCAGCAGTTGGGAGAATAGCAATCAGCCCCAGCATTTT.

This chain joins TRBV2 and TRBJ2-5; 14 bases are shared with TRBD2. The CDR3 has 15 amino acids. The junction had 6 bases not matched to a gene; V was cut back by 7 bases and J by 5 bases. CDR1 SNHLY and CDR2 FYNNEI come from the germline V gene. CDR3 DNA: TGTGCCAGCACGGGACTAGCGGGAGTCTCTGAGACCCAGTACTTC. Its translation: CASTGLAGVSETQYF.

The CDR3 nucleotides read TGCAGTGCCCAGCGGGGGCCGAGCACAGATACGCAGTATTTT. The encoded protein is CSAQRGPSTDTQYF. The chain is built from TRBV20-1 and TRBJ2-3, with TRBD2 matching over 8 bases. The CDR3 length is 14 residues. V lost 6 bases to trimming and J lost 0 bases; unmatched junction nucleotides: 5. The V gene's germline CDR1 is DFQATT and CDR2 SNEGSKA (reference sequence).

This clonotype occurred many times. The V call is TRBV7-2, the J call TRBJ2-5, with 7 bases lining up with TRBD2. Looked up from germline, CDR1 is SGHTA and CDR2 is FQGNSA. The CDR3 totals 18 residues. Trimming at V came to 0 bases and at J to 0 bases, leaving 10 bases not matched to a gene. Here the CDR3 DNA reads TGTGCCAGCAGCTTAGCGCATGGCGGGAGCCTGTACCAAGAGACCCAGTACTTC. This sequence encodes CASSLAHGGSLYQETQYF.

In its sample, this clonotype was seen a few times. J is TRBJ2-3 and V is TRBV4-1, with 7 bases lining up with TRBD2. The CDR3 contains 16 residues. After removal of 1 base from V and 2 bases from J, the junction contained 6 bases not matched to a gene. Germline CDR1 and CDR2: MGHRA and YSYEKL. CDR3 nucleotides: TGCGCCAGCAGCCAAGTGGTGCGGGGGACCACAGATACGCAGTATTTT. Translated, it gives CASSQVVRGTTDTQYF.

This clonotype was counted at least ten times. This chain uses TRBV12-3 or TRBV12-4 with TRBJ2-7; D not resolved. The CDR3 spans 14 residues. V lost 6 bases to trimming and J lost 4 bases, with 16 bases between them. The CDR3 sequence is CASSLGRARYEQYF. Written as DNA, the CDR3 is TGTGCCAGCAGCCTCGGACGGGCAAGGTACGAGCAGTACTTC.

This clonotype has a count of ten or more. The genes are TRBV20-1 and TRBJ2-1, with D possibly matching TRBD2 (5 bases). Germline CDR1 is DFQATT and CDR2 is SNEGSKA (reference sequence). The CDR3 is 15 residues long. V lost 0 bases and J lost 1, with 10 bases in between. CDR3 coding DNA: TGCAGTGCTAGAGATCTCGGGGAGTCCTACAATGAGCAGTTCTTC. It is translated as CSARDLGESYNEQFF.

The CDR3 DNA follows: TGCGCCAGCAGCCAAGTGGTGGTGGAAAATCAGCCCCAGCATTTT. It encodes CASSQVVVENQPQHF. This chain uses TRBV4-1 with TRBJ1-5; D gene ambiguous. CDR1 and CDR2 from the germline V gene are MGHRA and YSYEKL. V was trimmed by 1 base and J by 4 bases, leaving 11 bases between them. The length of the CDR3 is 15 residues.

The genes are TRBV7-2 and TRBJ2-7, with a weak D call TRBD1 (7 bases). V dropped 3 bases and J dropped 5 bases, with 17 bases sitting between them. This CDR3 is built from 15 residues. The germline V gene encodes CDR1 SGHTA and CDR2 FQGNSA. Written as DNA, the CDR3 is TGTGCCAGCAGCTTGAGTCTTGGAGGGACAGACGAGCAGTACTTC. This gives the protein CASSLSLGGTDEQYF.

In its sample, this clonotype was seen many times. The CDR3 region is CSAAEKLRSYEQYF. In nucleotides, the CDR3 is TGCAGTGCTGCAGAGAAGCTGAGAAGCTACGAGCAGTACTTC. The chain is built from TRBV20-1 and TRBJ2-7, with D uncertain. Between the trimmed V and J ends, which lost 5 bases and 3 bases, there was a span of 17 bases. From germline, CDR1 is DFQATT and CDR2 SNEGSKA (reference sequence). The CDR3 loop spans 14 amino acids.

This clonotype was detected ten times or more. The chain is built from TRBV24-1 and TRBJ2-5; D is perhaps TRBD1 (6 bases). The V gene's germline CDR1 is KGHDR and CDR2 SFDVKD. Trimming left V 6 bases short and J 2 bases short, with 18 bases between. CDR3 size: 16 residues. This CDR3 reads CATSSRGAGVQETQYF. The CDR3 DNA reads TGTGCCACCAGTTCCAGGGGAGCAGGGGTACAAGAGACCCAGTACTTC.

V gene TRBV27 combines with J gene TRBJ2-7, with 11 bases matching TRBD1. Looked up from germline, CDR1 is MNHEY and CDR2 is SMNVEV (reference sequence). The V segment lost 4 bases and the J segment 6 bases; nucleotides outside the gene matches: 11. CDR3 length: 16 residues. As DNA, the CDR3 is TGTGCCAGCAGTTCGGTTAGTGGGACAGGGGGAGCCGAGCAGTACTTC. It specifies CASSSVSGTGGAEQYF.

This clonotype showed up just a few times. The gene calls are TRBV11-2 and TRBJ1-1; D unresolved. CDR1 is SGHAT, CDR2 FQNNGV, per germline. The CDR3 runs 15 residues. Deletions cut 2 bases from V and 0 bases from J, with 10 bases between. CDR3 protein: CASSLSLAVNTEAFF. DNA for the CDR3: TGTGCCAGCAGCTTATCCCTGGCAGTGAACACTGAAGCTTTCTTT.

This clonotype was observed at least ten times. The rearrangement uses TRBV9 and TRBJ2-1; possible D gene TRBD2, 5 bases. Trimming shortened V by 0 bases and J by 3 bases, and 10 bases separated the two germline ends. CDR1 and CDR2 from the germline V gene are SGDLS and YYNGEE. The CDR3 sequence is 15 residues long. The CDR3 protein is CASSVAPGIYNEQFF. Here the CDR3 DNA reads TGTGCCAGCAGCGTAGCTCCGGGAATCTACAATGAGCAGTTCTTC.

The V call is TRBV20-1, the J call TRBJ1-1; 8 nucleotides align to TRBD1. The CDR3 has 14 residues. Looked up from germline, CDR1 is DFQATT and CDR2 is SNEGSKA (reference sequence). The trim removed 5 bases at V and 5 bases at J, leaving 10 bases unmatched. CDR3 sequence: CSALIGQGRTEAFF. CDR3 DNA sequence: TGCAGTGCTCTTATCGGACAGGGACGTACTGAAGCTTTCTTT.